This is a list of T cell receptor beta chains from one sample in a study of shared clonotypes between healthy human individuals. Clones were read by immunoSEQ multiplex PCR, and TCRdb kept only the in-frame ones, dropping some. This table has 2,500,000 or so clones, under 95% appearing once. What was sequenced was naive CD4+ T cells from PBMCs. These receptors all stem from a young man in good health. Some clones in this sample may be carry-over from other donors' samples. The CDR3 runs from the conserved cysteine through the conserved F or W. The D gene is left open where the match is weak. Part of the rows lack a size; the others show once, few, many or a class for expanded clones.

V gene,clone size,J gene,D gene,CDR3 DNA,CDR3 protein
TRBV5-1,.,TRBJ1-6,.,TGCGCCAGCAGCCCCGGACAGAATTATAATTCACCCCTCCACTTT,CASSPGQNYNSPLHF
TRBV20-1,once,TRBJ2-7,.,TGCAGTGCTAGGAGAACCTACGAGCAGTACTTC,CSARRTYEQYF
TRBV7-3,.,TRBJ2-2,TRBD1,TGTGCCAGCAGCCGACAGGGGAGCACCGGGGAGCTGTTTTTT,CASSRQGSTGELFF
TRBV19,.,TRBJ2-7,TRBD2,TGTGCCAGCCGACGGACTAGCGGGAGTTACGAGCAGTACTTC,CASRRTSGSYEQYF
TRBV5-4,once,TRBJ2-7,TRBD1,TGTGCCAGCAGCTTGGGAGGGGGCGGTCGTTACGAGCAGTACTTC,CASSLGGGGRYEQYF
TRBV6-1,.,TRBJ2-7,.,TGTGCCAGCAGTGAAGCCGGAAGGGAGCAGTACTTC,CASSEAGREQYF
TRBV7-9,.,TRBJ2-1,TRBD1,TGTGCCAGCAGCCCGGGACAGAACAATGAGCAGTTCTTC,CASSPGQNNEQFF
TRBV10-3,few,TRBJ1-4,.,TGTGCCATCAGCGAGGGGGTTAAGGAAAAACTGTTTTTT,CAISEGVKEKLFF
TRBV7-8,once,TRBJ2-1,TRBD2,TGTGCCAGCAGCTTAGGTCGACTAGCGAGAAATGAGCAGTTCTTC,CASSLGRLARNEQFF
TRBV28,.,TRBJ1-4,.,TGTGCCAGCAGGCCCACGGACAATCCGTGGGAGGGTGAAAAACTGTTTTTT,CASRPTDNPWEGEKLFF
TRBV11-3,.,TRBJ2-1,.,TGTGCCAGCAGCTTGGAGGGGGGCCCCTACAATGAGCAGTTCTTC,CASSLEGGPYNEQFF
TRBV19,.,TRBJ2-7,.,TGTGCCAGTAAACCAGGGAAGGGGGGCTACGAGCAGTACTTC,CASKPGKGGYEQYF
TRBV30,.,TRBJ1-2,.,TGTGCCTCTGAATGGGGCGGCTACACCTTC,CASEWGGYTF
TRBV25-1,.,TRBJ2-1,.,TGTGCCAGCAGTCCACCGCCGAGTAATGAGCAGTTCTTC,CASSPPPSNEQFF
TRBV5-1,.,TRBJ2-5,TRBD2,TGCGCCAGCAGCTTGCAGCGGGAGGTATTGGAGACCCAGTACTTC,CASSLQREVLETQYF
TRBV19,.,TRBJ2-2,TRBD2,TGTGCCAGTAGCACAGCTAGCGGGAATACCGGGGAGCTGTTTTTT,CASSTASGNTGELFF
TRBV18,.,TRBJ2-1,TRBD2,TGTGCCAGCTCACCACAGGTAGCGGGAGTTTACAATGAGCAGTTCTTC,CASSPQVAGVYNEQFF
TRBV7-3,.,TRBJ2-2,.,TGTGCCAGCAGCTTGGGCCAGGGGGGCACCGGGGAGCTGTTTTTT,CASSLGQGGTGELFF
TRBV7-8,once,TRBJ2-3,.,TGTGCCAGCAGCTTAAGGAGGGAGGTATCCACAGATACGCAGTATTTT,CASSLRREVSTDTQYF
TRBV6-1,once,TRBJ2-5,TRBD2,TGTGCCAGCAGTGAATACGGACCTGGGGGACTAGCGTCCCCTAAGGCCCAGTACTTC,CASSEYGPGGLASPKAQYF
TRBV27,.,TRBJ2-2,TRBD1,TGTGCCAGCAGAGGGGCAGGGGGAAGAACCGGGGAGCTGTTTTTT,CASRGAGGRTGELFF
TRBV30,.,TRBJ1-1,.,TGTGCCTGGGGACGGCAGAACACTGAAGCTTTCTTT,CAWGRQNTEAFF
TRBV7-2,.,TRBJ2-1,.,TGTGCCAGCAGCACCATCAGGGGTCGAACCTACAATGAGCAGTTCTTC,CASSTIRGRTYNEQFF
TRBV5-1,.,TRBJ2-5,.,TGCGCCAGCAGCTTGGCCGGCCAACCGGAGACCCAGTACTTC,CASSLAGQPETQYF
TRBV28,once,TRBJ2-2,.,TGTGCCAGCAGTTCCCCCCTCTACGGCAGAGTGAACACCGGGGAGCTGTTTTTT,CASSSPLYGRVNTGELFF
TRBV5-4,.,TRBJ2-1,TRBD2,TGTGCCAGCAGCCTGGGGACTAGCGGGAGCTCCTACAATGAGCAGTTCTTC,CASSLGTSGSSYNEQFF
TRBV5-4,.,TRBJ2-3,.,TGTGCCAGCAGCTTGAATGCCGGCACAGATACGCAGTATTTT,CASSLNAGTDTQYF
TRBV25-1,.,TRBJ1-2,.,TGTGCCAGCAGTGATCTGACAGCCTATGGCTACACCTTC,CASSDLTAYGYTF
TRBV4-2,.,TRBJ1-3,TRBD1,TGTGCCAGCAGCCAAAGACAGGGTGCTGGAAACACCATATATTTT,CASSQRQGAGNTIYF
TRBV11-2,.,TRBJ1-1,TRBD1,TGTGCCAGCAGCCCACGGACAGGGGCCGGGGCTGAAGCTTTCTTT,CASSPRTGAGAEAFF
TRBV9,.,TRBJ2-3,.,TGTGCCAGCAGCGTAATAGCGGTTGACACAGATACGCAGTATTTT,CASSVIAVDTDTQYF
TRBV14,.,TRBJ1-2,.,TGTGCCAGCAGCCAAGAATTCCGACATGGACCATATGGCTACACCTTC,CASSQEFRHGPYGYTF
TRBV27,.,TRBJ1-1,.,TGTGCCAGCAGTTTAGAGGCATCAGGGTTGCGGGGGTTTATGAACACTGAAGCTTTCTTT,CASSLEASGLRGFMNTEAFF
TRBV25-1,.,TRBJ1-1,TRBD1,TGTGCCAGCAGTGAATATGGGGGACAGCCGAACACTGAAGCTTTCTTT,CASSEYGGQPNTEAFF
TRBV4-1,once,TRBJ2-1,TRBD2,TGCGCCAGCAGCCAAGATTTGACTAGCGGGGGCTCCTACAATGAGCAGTTCTTC,CASSQDLTSGGSYNEQFF
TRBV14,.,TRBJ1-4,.,TGTGCCAGCAGTCGCAGTGATGAAAAACTGTTTTTT,CASSRSDEKLFF